Listed below are T cell receptor beta chains from one sample, sequenced in a study of beta chain features in type 1 diabetes. Repertoires were generated with immunoSEQ multiplex PCR, while TCRdb's copy carries only in-frame clones and drops some. The sample yields 12,000 to 15,000 clones, over 55% seen once. Material: stem cell memory CD4+ T cells from blood. Every receptor here comes from a woman between 18 and 30 years old with type 1 diabetes. The CDR3 runs from the conserved cysteine through the conserved F or W. D genes are given only for firm matches. Expanded clones get a size class; other rows say once, few or many, or leave the size out.

D: -; size: -; V: TRBV19; J: TRBJ1-1; DNA: TGTGCCAGTAGTATTCGAGAGAACACTGAAGCTTTCTTT; CDR3: CASSIRENTEAFF
D: -; size: -; V: TRBV20-1; J: TRBJ2-7; DNA: TGCAGTGCTCCAACTGAGAGCGAGCAGTACTTC; CDR3: CSAPTESEQYF
D: -; size: few; V: TRBV15; J: TRBJ2-6; DNA: TGTGCCACCCGGACTCTGTCTGGGGCCAACGTCCTGACTTTC; CDR3: CATRTLSGANVLTF
D: TRBD2; size: -; V: TRBV27; J: TRBJ2-5; DNA: TGTGCCAGCAGTTACCCGAAGCGGGAGAGGCGGGAGACCCAGTACTTC; CDR3: CASSYPKRERRETQYF
D: TRBD2; size: -; V: TRBV19; J: TRBJ2-7; DNA: TGTGCCAGTAGTGCAGGGTTGAGACTAGCGGGAGACGAGCAGTACTTC; CDR3: CASSAGLRLAGDEQYF
D: TRBD1; size: -; V: TRBV9; J: TRBJ2-7; DNA: TGTGCCAGCAGCCCAGGACAGGGGAGGGACTACGAGCAGTACTTC; CDR3: CASSPGQGRDYEQYF
D: TRBD1; size: few; V: TRBV18; J: TRBJ2-7; DNA: TGTGCCAGCTCACCAGGGACAGGGGTTTCCTACGAGCAGTACTTC; CDR3: CASSPGTGVSYEQYF
D: -; size: -; V: TRBV7-6; J: TRBJ1-4; DNA: TGTGCCAGCAGCTCAGGGTTCACTAATGAAAAACTGTTTTTT; CDR3: CASSSGFTNEKLFF
D: TRBD2; size: -; V: TRBV7-2; J: TRBJ2-7; DNA: TGTGCCAGCAGCCTAGGACTAGCGGGAACAGGATACGAGCAGTACTTC; CDR3: CASSLGLAGTGYEQYF
D: -; size: -; V: TRBV7-2; J: TRBJ1-4; DNA: TGTGCCAGCAGCTTAGTTGGCAGGGGTAATGAAAAACTGTTTTTT; CDR3: CASSLVGRGNEKLFF
D: TRBD2; size: -; V: TRBV6-5; J: TRBJ2-3; DNA: TGTGCCAGCAGCCCTAGCGGGACCAGCACAGATACGCAGTATTTT; CDR3: CASSPSGTSTDTQYF
D: -; size: -; V: TRBV5-5; J: TRBJ1-2; DNA: TGTGCCAGCAGCTCCCTTTACAGGGAGGGCGGCTACACCTTC; CDR3: CASSSLYREGGYTF
D: -; size: -; V: TRBV5-1; J: TRBJ2-5; DNA: TGCGCCAGCAATCGAGCATTTGAAGAGACCCAGTACTTC; CDR3: CASNRAFEETQYF
D: TRBD2; size: -; V: TRBV5-1; J: TRBJ2-1; DNA: TGCGCCAGCAGCCGCGGGACTAGCTACAATGAGCAGTTCTTC; CDR3: CASSRGTSYNEQFF
D: -; size: -; V: TRBV5-8; J: TRBJ2-7; DNA: TGTGCCAGCATCGGAGGCAGGAGTCCCTACGAGCAGTACTTC; CDR3: CASIGGRSPYEQYF
D: -; size: -; V: TRBV25-1; J: TRBJ1-1; DNA: TGTGCCAGCAGTGAAGCGGGCTTATCGAGAGCTTTCTTT; CDR3: CASSEAGLSRAFF
D: -; size: -; V: TRBV6-6; J: TRBJ1-1; DNA: TGTGCCAGCAGGCCGCGCTTGGAGGCGGAAGCTTTCTTT; CDR3: CASRPRLEAEAFF